These 23 T cell receptor beta chains came from one sample sequenced in a study of cytomegalovirus exposure and HLA in healthy donors (dated by TCRdb to 2015 to 2018). The library was built by means of the immunoSEQ multiplex PCR assay. The multiplex PCR relied on a mix of 60 forward primers for TCR Vbeta segments and 13 reverse primers for TCR Jbeta segments. The table comes from immuneACCESS by way of TCRdb, which keeps in-frame sequences with V and J called. Part of the clones is missing from these tables; in studies checked, under half for an unresolved V gene and the rest for unknown reasons. The sample table contains roughly 150,000 clones; only one count was recorded for around 84% of them. In total, the top ten clones hold roughly 2.3% of the sample. The sample taken for sequencing was PBMCs. These receptors all come from a woman under 30 in good health and CMV-seronegative.

This CDR3 is CASSPRQGSHEQYF. CDR3 coding DNA: TGTGCCAGCAGCCCCCGACAGGGAAGCCACGAGCAGTACTTC. The chain joins TRBV7-6 to TRBJ2-7; 7 positions agree with TRBD1. Looked up from germline, CDR1 is SGHVS and CDR2 is FNYEAQ. Unmatched junction bases numbered 9, after V lost 5 bases and J lost 5 bases. This CDR3 is built from 14 residues.

This sequence joins TRBV13 and TRBJ1-5; D is undetermined. The CDR3 covers 15 residues. Trimming removed 5 bases at V and 2 bases at J, with 13 bases between. CDR1 and CDR2 (germline): PRHDT, FYEKMQ (reference sequence). The DNA for the CDR3 is TGTGCCAGCAGCCAACGACACGTGGGCAATCAGCCCCAGCATTTT. It yields the protein CASSQRHVGNQPQHF.

The chain's CDR3 is CASSLRDSGFSSTDTQYF. DNA of the CDR3: TGTGCCAGCAGCTTAAGGGACAGCGGTTTTTCTAGCACAGATACGCAGTATTTT. The V gene is TRBV7-2, the J gene TRBJ2-3; 7 bases fit TRBD1. Germline-derived CDR1 and CDR2 are SGHTA and FQGNSA. The ends lost 2 bases at V and 0 bases at J; junction bases unmatched: 11. The CDR3 is made up of 18 amino acids.

CDR3 nucleotide sequence: TGCGCCAGCAGCCAAGAAAGGGGGACAGAACTAGTCAATGAGCAGTTCTTC. Its translation: CASSQERGTELVNEQFF. V and J are TRBV4-3 and TRBJ2-1, with 7 bases identical to TRBD1. The germline V gene has CDR1 LGHNA and CDR2 YSLEER. The V segment lost 0 bases and the J segment 6 bases; nucleotides outside the gene matches: 11. The CDR3 contains 17 residues.

The rearrangement uses TRBV5-5 and TRBJ1-2; no clear D. V lost 2 bases and J lost 2, with 10 bases in between. This CDR3 comprises 14 residues. Germline V gives CDR1 SGHKS, CDR2 YYEKEE (reference sequence). CDR3: CASSLGPGNYGYTF. The CDR3 bases are TGTGCCAGCAGCTTAGGTCCCGGGAACTATGGCTACACCTTC.

J is TRBJ2-5 and V is TRBV20-1; D may be TRBD1 (5 bases). There are 10 residues in the CDR3. Trimming left V 7 bases short and J 2 bases short, with 5 bases between. Germline V CDR1 and CDR2: DFQATT, SNEGSKA (reference sequence). CDR3 loop: CSDRQETQYF. DNA of the CDR3: TGCAGTGACAGGCAAGAGACCCAGTACTTC.

This clone has only one observation. This chain links TRBV15 with TRBJ2-7, with a weak D call TRBD1 (5 bases). There are 15 residues in the CDR3. Germline CDR1 is LNHNV and CDR2 is YYDKDF (reference sequence). V dropped 5 bases and J dropped 6 bases, with 20 bases sitting between them. Here the CDR3 DNA reads TGTGCCACCAGCGAACAGGCTCTCCGGCTGGGCGAGCAGTACTTC. Its protein is CATSEQALRLGEQYF.

The chain links TRBV7-6 to TRBJ2-1; 8 positions match TRBD2. The ends lost 2 bases at V and 1 base at J; junction bases unmatched: 10. Germline assignment: CDR1 SGHVS and CDR2 FNYEAQ. This CDR3 comprises 18 residues. Here the CDR3 DNA reads TGTGCCAGCAGCTTATTAGCGGGACCCCCAGGGTCCTACAATGAGCAGTTCTTC. It encodes CASSLLAGPPGSYNEQFF.

CDR3 sequence: CASSFSGRTDTQYF. The CDR3 DNA sequence: TGTGCCAGCAGCTTTAGCGGGAGAACAGATACGCAGTATTTT. The chain is built from TRBV7-9 and TRBJ2-3; 9 bases match TRBD2. CDR3 size: 14 residues. With 3 bases clipped from V and 3 bases from J, the junction kept 1 base outside the gene matches. Germline CDR1 and CDR2: SEHNR and FQNEAQ (reference sequence).

This chain connects TRBV5-4 to TRBJ2-5; TRBD2 matches 13 bases. Per germline, CDR1 SGHNT and CDR2 YYREEE (reference sequence). This CDR3 has 18 amino acids. Trimming cost V 5 bases and J 5 bases; bases outside gene matches: 15. The CDR3: CASSLGLAGVRGQETQYF. CDR3 DNA sequence: TGTGCCAGCAGTTTAGGACTAGCGGGAGTTCGAGGACAGGAGACCCAGTACTTC.

The CDR3 DNA reads as TGTGCCAGCAGCGGAGGGTTTGGCTACACCTTC. Translation: CASSGGFGYTF. This rearrangement joins TRBV6-5 to TRBJ1-2; D remains ambiguous. V dropped 6 bases and J dropped 7 bases, with 9 bases sitting between them. The CDR3 is 11 amino acids. CDR1 is MNHEY and CDR2 is SVGAGI in the germline V gene.

A note on this clone: The junction departs from the called germline gene at one end, perhaps through a read error. V gene TRBV7-9 combines with J gene TRBJ1-2; D uncertain. CDR1 is SEHNR, CDR2 FQNEAQ, per germline (reference sequence). This CDR3 region has 14 residues. The CDR3 reads CSSSLELGGYGYTF. The CDR3, as DNA: TGTTCCAGCAGCTTAGAACTCGGCGGCTATGGCTACACCTTC. The complete variable domain, with remaining parts taken from reference TRBV7-9 and TRBJ1-2, reads DTGVSQNPRHKITKRGQNVTFRCDPISEHNRLYWYRQTLGQGPEFLTYFQNEAQLEKSRLLSDRFSAERPKGSFSTLEIQRTEQGDSAMYLCSSSLELGGYGYTFGSGTRLTVV.

This clone has only a few counts. The rearrangement uses TRBV30 and TRBJ2-1; D perhaps matches TRBD2 (6 bases). The germline V gene encodes CDR1 GTSNPN and CDR2 SVGIG (reference sequence). V was clipped by 5 bases and J by 0 bases, with 14 bases between them. CDR3 length: 15 residues. DNA for the CDR3: TGTGCCTGGGGCGGTAGGCGGGGCTCCTACAATGAGCAGTTCTTC. Amino acid sequence: CAWGGRRGSYNEQFF.

The count of this clone is one. The genes are TRBV28 and TRBJ2-2, with a tentative D call TRBD2 (6 bases). This CDR3 is built from 16 residues. CDR1 is MDHEN, CDR2 SYDVKM, per germline. The V end was cut by 6 bases, the J end by 8 bases, with 22 bases between. The DNA for the CDR3 is TGTGCCAGCAGCTCGGAGGCGGGGAATCAGCTGGGGGAGCTGTTTTTT. Amino acid sequence: CASSSEAGNQLGELFF.

V and J are TRBV5-1 and TRBJ2-5; the match to TRBD2 covers 7 bases. Trimming at V came to 3 bases and at J to 2 bases, leaving 7 bases not matched to a gene. CDR1 and CDR2 (germline): SGHRS, YFSETQ. This CDR3 is built from 15 residues. The DNA for the CDR3 is TGCGCCAGCAGCTACCCCAGCGGGGTACAAGAGACCCAGTACTTC. It translates to CASSYPSGVQETQYF.

The rearrangement links TRBV27 to TRBJ2-5; TRBD1 is a possible D gene (6 bases). Germline V gene lookup returns CDR1 MNHEY and CDR2 SMNVEV (reference sequence). The V end lost 6 bases, the J end lost 4 bases, and 12 bases lay between the germline ends. This CDR3 spans 13 amino acids. In DNA form, the CDR3 reads TGTGCCAGCAGACTACAGGGTTCAGAGACCCAGTACTTC. Translated, it gives CASRLQGSETQYF.

V is TRBV10-3 and J is TRBJ2-1, with 16 bases fitting TRBD2. The CDR3 consists of 15 residues. Germline-derived CDR1 and CDR2 are ENHRY and SYGVKD. V dropped 4 bases and J dropped 7; count of bases not matched to a gene: 1. The CDR3 loop reads CAISAGLAGGNEQFF. CDR3 sequence (DNA): TGTGCCATCAGTGCGGGACTAGCGGGGGGGAATGAGCAGTTCTTC.

The gene calls are TRBV14 and TRBJ1-6; D may be TRBD1 (6 bases). CDR1 SGHDN and CDR2 FVKESK come from the germline V gene. Between the trimmed V and J ends, which lost 3 bases and 0 bases, there was a span of 18 bases. This CDR3 spans 19 amino acids. The CDR3 nucleotides read TGTGCCAGCAGCCATGACAGGTTTCGGGGACCCTCCTATAATTCACCCCTCCACTTT. This gives the protein CASSHDRFRGPSYNSPLHF.

This clone showed up just a few times. The chain recombines TRBV4-3 with TRBJ2-7; 7 bases match TRBD2. The ends lost 3 bases at V and 4 bases at J; junction bases unmatched: 6. This CDR3 contains 14 residues. CDR1 is LGHNA, CDR2 YSLEER, per germline. The CDR3 coding sequence is TGCGCCAGCAGCCAGGCTAGCGGTTCGTACGAGCAGTACTTC. Translated: CASSQASGSYEQYF.

This chain connects TRBV13 to TRBJ2-6, with TRBD1 identical over 8 bases. The V segment lost 5 bases and the J segment 0 bases; nucleotides outside the gene matches: 12. Per germline, CDR1 PRHDT and CDR2 FYEKMQ (reference sequence). The CDR3 totals 19 residues. CDR3 DNA: TGTGCCAGCAGCCCGATCCCGGGACAGGACCTCTCTGGGGCCAACGTCCTGACTTTC. This encodes CASSPIPGQDLSGANVLTF.

The J gene is TRBJ1-1, the V gene TRBV28, with D maybe TRBD1 (6 bases). The length of the CDR3 is 15 residues. V dropped 1 base and J dropped 5 bases, with 14 bases sitting between them. Germline V gene sequence: CDR1 MDHEN, CDR2 SYDVKM. CDR3: CASSLYQGPGTEAFF. CDR3 DNA: TGTGCCAGCAGTTTATACCAGGGGCCGGGGACTGAAGCTTTCTTT.

In its sample, this clone was seen a few times. In the same sample, other DNA sequences code for this CDR3. The rearrangement uses TRBV6-1 and TRBJ1-5; D is undetermined. V lost 2 bases, J lost 1 base, and 9 bases lay in between. In germline, CDR1 is MNHNS, CDR2 SASEGT. The CDR3 sequence is 15 residues long. CDR3 bases: TGTGCCAGCAGTGAACGGGGTTCGAGCAATCAGCCCCAGCATTTT. Its translation is CASSERGSSNQPQHF.

V usage is TRBV5-1 and J usage is TRBJ2-7; D unresolved. V was cut by 0 bases and J by 0 bases, with 7 bases left in between. The CDR3 has 14 amino acids. Germline V lookup: CDR1 SGHRS, CDR2 YFSETQ. CDR3 amino acids: CASSLAGFSYEQYF. DNA for the CDR3: TGCGCCAGCAGCTTGGCCGGGTTCTCCTACGAGCAGTACTTC.